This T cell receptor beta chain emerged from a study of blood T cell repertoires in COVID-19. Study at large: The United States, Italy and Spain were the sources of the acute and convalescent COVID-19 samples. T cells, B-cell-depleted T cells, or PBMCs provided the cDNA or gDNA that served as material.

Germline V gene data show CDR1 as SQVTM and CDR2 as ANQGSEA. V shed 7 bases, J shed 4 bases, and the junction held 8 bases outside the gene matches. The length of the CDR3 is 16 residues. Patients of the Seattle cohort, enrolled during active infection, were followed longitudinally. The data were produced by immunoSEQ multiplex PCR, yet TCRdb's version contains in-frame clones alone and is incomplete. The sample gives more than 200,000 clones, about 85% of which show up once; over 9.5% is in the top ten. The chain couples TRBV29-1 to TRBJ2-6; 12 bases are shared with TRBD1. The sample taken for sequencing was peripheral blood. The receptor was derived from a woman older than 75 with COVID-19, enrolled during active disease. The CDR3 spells CSAGTGGGSGANVLTF. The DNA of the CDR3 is TGCAGCGCCGGGACAGGGGGCGGATCAGGGGCCAACGTCCTGACTTTC.